These 23 T cell receptor beta chains came from one sample sequenced in a study of tumor-infiltrating lymphocytes in oesophageal squamous cell carcinoma. MiXCR was run by TCRdb on the PCR reads, yielding one entry per CDR3 protein. The sample contains around 20,000 distinct CDR3 sequences, approximately 40% of which appear only once. Sequencing was carried out using esophageal tumor tissue. These receptor sequences come from a male donor with esophageal squamous cell carcinoma.

The sample holds a few counts of this clonotype. The chain recombines TRBV6-1 with TRBJ2-3; 11 bases are a match to TRBD2. Near its end, the DNA agrees better with TRBJ2-4, so the J call may be wrong. CDR1 is MNHNS, CDR2 SASEGT, per germline. This CDR3 has 17 residues. DNA for the CDR3: TGTGCCAGCAGTGGGGGGGCGATCCGGACTAGCGGGAACATTCAGTACTTC. Its translation: CASSGGAIRTSGNIQYF.

The rearrangement uses TRBV6-5 and TRBJ2-4; D is ambiguous. The J call is uncertain, as TRBJ2-6 better fits the DNA end. Germline CDR1 and CDR2: MNHEY and SVGAGI. This CDR3 contains 14 residues. The CDR3 DNA follows: TGTGCCAGCACCCGGACCCCTGGGGCCAACGTCCTGACTTTC. It is translated as CASTRTPGANVLTF.

The V call is TRBV6-6, the J call TRBJ2-4; perhaps D is TRBD1 or TRBD2 (5 bases each). The better agreement between TRBJ2-2 and the DNA end casts doubt on the J call. This CDR3 is built from 15 residues. The germline V gene has CDR1 MNHNY and CDR2 SVGAGI (reference sequence). CDR3 sequence reads: CATLGEGRGAGELFF. The CDR3 nucleotides are TGTGCCACCCTTGGTGAGGGGCGAGGCGCCGGGGAGCTGTTTTTT.

This clonotype was detected a few times. The missing conserved phenylalanine or tryptophan at the end of this CDR3 makes a read error likely. Because the CDR3's place on the DNA is in doubt, the DNA is left out and the CDR3 is given as listed by TCRdb. CDR3 region: CASSYDRGNYGYTFGS. The rearrangement links TRBV6-6 to TRBJ2-7. The CDR3 sequence runs 16 residues, both termini included. Per the germline V gene, CDR1 is MNHNY and CDR2 is SVGAGI (reference sequence).

This clonotype was found many times. J is TRBJ2-1 and V is TRBV28; D may be TRBD1 (5 bases). The CDR3 loop spans 12 amino acids. Between the trimmed V and J ends, which lost 3 bases and 7 bases, there was a span of 7 bases. Germline V gene lookup returns CDR1 MDHEN and CDR2 SYDVKM. The CDR3 DNA reads TGTGCCAGCAGTTTCAGGGAAAATGAGCAGTTCTTC. As protein: CASSFRENEQFF.

This clonotype appeared a few times. Sequence at one end of the junction differs from germline and may be a read error. The chain links TRBV4-1 to TRBJ1-2, with 8 bases matching TRBD1. There are 16 residues in the CDR3. Germline-derived CDR1 and CDR2 are MGHRA and YSYEKL. DNA of the CDR3: TGTGCCAGCAGCCAAGATTTCCAGGGGGCCGTGGATGGCTACACCTTC. Residues: CASSQDFQGAVDGYTF.

The genes are TRBV12-3 or TRBV12-4 and TRBJ2-5; possible D gene TRBD2, 6 bases. Trimming cost V 7 bases and J 4 bases, with 13 bases left between them. The CDR3 spans 13 residues. The CDR3 spells CASNGGVLETQYF. In DNA, the CDR3 is TGTGCCAGCAACGGAGGGGTCTTAGAGACCCAGTACTTC.

This chain links TRBV12-3 or TRBV12-4 with TRBJ2-5, with unresolved D. The end of the DNA aligns better with TRBJ2-1, so the J call may be wrong. The CDR3 has 13 residues. The DNA for the CDR3 is TGTGCCAGCAGTTTGGTCCGCTACAATGAGCAGTTCTTC. Amino acid sequence: CASSLVRYNEQFF.

As concerns this clonotype: Because it lacks the conserved phenylalanine or tryptophan at the end, this CDR3 is likely a read error. Because the CDR3's place on the DNA is in doubt, the DNA is left out and the CDR3 is given as listed by TCRdb. The chain recombines TRBV18 with TRBJ2-6; no DNA check was done on the table's D call, TRBD2. With termini counted, the CDR3 has 15 amino acids. CDR1 is KGHSH, CDR2 LQKENI, per germline. CDR3 loop: CASSPGLGHEQYFGA.

This clonotype is a singleton in its sample. The chain has TRBV7-2 and TRBJ2-3, with no clear D. The CDR3 loop spans 14 amino acids. Germline loops: CDR1 SGHTA, CDR2 FQGNSA. V lost 1 base, J lost 1 base, and 6 bases lay in between. The CDR3 DNA sequence: TGTGCCAGCAGCTTAGTGCGTGGCACAGATACGCAGTATTTT. This gives the protein CASSLVRGTDTQYF. The full variable domain, its missing parts supplied by reference TRBV7-2 and TRBJ2-3, is GAGVSQSPSNKVTEKGKDVELRCDPISGHTALYWYRQSLGQGLEFLIYFQGNSAPDKSGLPSDRFSAERTGGSVSTLTIQRTQQEDSAVYLCASSLVRGTDTQYFGPGTRLTVL.

This clonotype was counted between two and nine times. The rearrangement joins TRBV7-3 to TRBJ1-2; 7 bases map to TRBD1. Per germline, CDR1 SGHTA and CDR2 FQGTGA. The CDR3 runs to 16 residues. With V trimmed by 0 bases and J by 4 bases, 8 bases remained unmatched. The CDR3 loop is CASSLTSGQFPYGYTF. CDR3 in DNA: TGTGCCAGCAGCTTAACTTCGGGACAGTTCCCCTATGGCTACACCTTC.

Notes on this clonotype: It is likely a read error, because the conserved phenylalanine at the end of the CDR3 is missing. The DNA is omitted, as the CDR3 cannot be located on it reliably, and the CDR3 follows TCRdb's listing. The chain combines TRBV5-3 with TRBJ2-7; TRBD2 was called by the table and not checked on the DNA. TRBV5-3 qualifies as an ORF whose function is uncertain. The CDR3 length is 18 residues, termini included. CDR3 loop: CASSLGSSGSQETQYFGS.

Turning to this clonotype: A read error is likely, as this CDR3 ends without the conserved phenylalanine or tryptophan. No DNA is shown, since the ends of the CDR3 on it are uncertain; the CDR3 is the one TCRdb lists. CDR3 protein: CASSYVQGWSYEQYFGS. This sequence joins TRBV6-6 and TRBJ2-1; the table assigns TRBD1, which was not confirmed against the DNA. Including both end residues, the CDR3 is 17 amino acids long. CDR1 is MNHNY, CDR2 SVGAGI, per germline (reference sequence).

Ten or more counts support this clonotype. J is TRBJ2-2 and V is TRBV28; 7 nucleotides line up with TRBD1. The CDR3 spans 15 residues. Germline lookup yields CDR1 MDHEN and CDR2 SYDVKM. With 3 bases clipped from V and 5 bases from J, the junction kept 6 bases outside the gene matches. The CDR3, as DNA: TGTGCCAGCAGTTTCTTCGACAGGGTTACCGGGGAGCTGTTTTTT. Residues: CASSFFDRVTGELFF.

The CDR3 region is CASSISSSYEQYF. DNA of the CDR3: TGTGCCAGCAGTATATCTAGCTCCTACGAGCAGTACTTC. The chain joins TRBV12-3 or TRBV12-4 to TRBJ2-7; D call uncertain. The CDR3 loop spans 13 amino acids. V lost 5 bases to trimming and J lost 0 bases, with 8 bases between them.

In regard to this clonotype: Because the CDR3 is missing its conserved closing phenylalanine or tryptophan, this is likely a read error. The DNA is left out, because the CDR3 cannot be placed on it with certainty; the CDR3 is given as TCRdb lists it. This sequence joins TRBV24-1 and TRBJ2-6; TRBD1, the table's D call, was not compared with the DNA. Both ends counted, the CDR3 spans 16 residues. The germline CDR1 and CDR2 sequences are KGHDR and SFDVKD. CDR3 protein: CATSDPRQGRRQYFGA.

By sample share, this clonotype is medium-sized (0.01 to 0.1%). The gene calls are TRBV6-1 and TRBJ2-5; D might be TRBD1 (6 bases). Between the trimmed V and J ends, which lost 6 bases and 2 bases, there was a span of 13 bases. The CDR3 loop spans 14 amino acids. Germline CDR1 reads MNHNS; CDR2 reads SASEGT. The CDR3 loop is CASSWTDGQETQYF. The CDR3 nucleotides are TGTGCCAGCAGCTGGACAGATGGGCAAGAGACCCAGTACTTC.

This clonotype was observed many times. This may be a read error: a much more frequent sequence differs by one nucleotide. The genes are TRBV28 and TRBJ2-1; no firm D call. The J call is uncertain, as TRBJ2-7 better fits the DNA end. CDR1 is MDHEN, CDR2 SYDVKM, per germline. The CDR3 is 13 amino acids. CDR3 in amino acids: CASRVGSVNEQYF. CDR3 DNA: TGTGCCAGCAGAGTAGGTAGTGTCAATGAGCAGTACTTC.

CDR3 amino acids: CASSKEVRQYF. The CDR3 DNA follows: TGTGCCAGCAGCAAAGAAGTCAGACAGTACTTC. The V and J genes are TRBV21-1 and TRBJ2-7. TRBV21-1 is a pseudogene. The CDR3 is 11 residues long.

This clonotype was observed many times. The rearrangement joins TRBV6-1 to TRBJ1-5, with D unresolved. Germline CDR1 is MNHNS and CDR2 is SASEGT. V lost 5 bases and J lost 0, with 11 bases in between. CDR3 length: 15 amino acids. As DNA, the CDR3 is TGTGCCAGCAGTTCCGCTCTTTATAGCAATCAGCCCCAGCATTTT. The encoded protein is CASSSALYSNQPQHF.

The V and J genes are TRBV10-2 and TRBJ2-1, with 7 bases identical to TRBD2. CDR1 is WSHSY and CDR2 is SAAADI in the germline V gene. This CDR3 contains 15 residues. V was pared by 7 bases and J by 4 bases, with 10 bases of the junction left unmatched. This CDR3 is CASTTSGNRYNEQFF. CDR3 in DNA: TGCGCCAGCACTACAAGCGGGAATCGGTACAATGAGCAGTTCTTC.

At least ten counts were recorded for this clonotype. V is TRBV5-4 and J is TRBJ2-2; the match to TRBD2 covers 12 bases. The CDR3 covers 15 residues. Germline-derived CDR1 and CDR2 are SGHNT and YYREEE (reference sequence). V trimming: 4 bases; J trimming: 4 bases; junction bases outside the gene matches: 2. The CDR3 sequence: CASSRLAGATGELFF. The CDR3 bases are TGTGCCAGCAGCCGACTAGCGGGAGCCACCGGGGAGCTGTTTTTT.

This clonotype was seen repeatedly, ten times or more. V and J are TRBV27 and TRBJ1-2; D remains unclear. Germline V CDR1 and CDR2: MNHEY, SMNVEV (reference sequence). The V end lost 5 bases, the J end lost 0 bases, and 7 bases lay between the germline ends. This CDR3 is 13 amino acids long. The DNA for the CDR3 is TGTGCCAGCAGTCGGATGTCTAACTATGGCTACACCTTC. Protein sequence: CASSRMSNYGYTF.